This T cell receptor beta chain was captured in a study of control samples from healthy donors and cancer patients. This clone came up a few times. V gave up 0 bases and J gave up 8 bases; unmatched junction bases: 9. Germline CDR1 and CDR2: SGDLS and YYNGEE. The CDR3 runs 16 residues. Sequencing was performed with immunoSEQ multiplex PCR; in TCRdb, only in-frame clones are kept and a portion is missing. The sample lists 90,000 to 150,000 clones; 88% were seen once. Material: blood. The chain combines TRBV9 with TRBJ2-1, with 9 bases aligning to TRBD2. The TCR sequence derives from a man between 35 and 55 years old in good health. CDR3 coding DNA: TGTGCCAGCAGCGTAGGGCAGGGACTAGCTATAGATGAGCAGTTCTTC. This gives the protein CASSVGQGLAIDEQFF.